A selection of T cell receptor beta chains follows, all from one sample in a study of shared clonotypes between healthy human individuals. The table came from immunoSEQ multiplex PCR; TCRdb's copy has only in-frame clones and leaves some out. The repertoire has under 2.5 million clones, roughly 92% of them found once; the top ten carry 0.37%. The sample taken for sequencing was naive CD4+ T cells from PBMCs. These receptors originate from a man between 18 and 35 years old in good health. Some clones in this sample may be carry-over from other donors' samples. Both conserved end residues are part of each CDR3. D genes are given only for firm matches. Clone size is given for some rows only: seen once, a few or many times, or a class if the clone is expanded.

J | V | size | D | CDR3 | DNA
TRBJ1-5 | TRBV6-5 | . | . | CASSLPGMNQPQHF | TGTGCCAGCAGTTTACCAGGGATGAATCAGCCCCAGCATTTT
TRBJ1-1 | TRBV6-1 | . | . | CASSGRGAVNTEAFF | TGTGCCAGCAGTGGACGGGGGGCGGTGAACACTGAAGCTTTCTTT
TRBJ1-2 | TRBV7-3 | once | TRBD1 | CASSLSQGVKGYTF | TGTGCCAGCAGCTTAAGTCAGGGGGTTAAGGGCTACACCTTC
TRBJ2-2 | TRBV5-1 | . | TRBD2 | CASSSSSGSSGELFF | TGCGCCAGCAGCTCGAGTAGCGGGAGTTCCGGGGAGCTGTTTTTT
TRBJ1-4 | TRBV28 | . | TRBD1 | CASSSIRQGSEKLFF | TGTGCCAGCAGTTCCATAAGACAGGGAAGTGAGAAACTGTTTTTT
TRBJ2-1 | TRBV28 | . | TRBD2 | CASSLSPGGRARYNEQFF | TGTGCCAGCAGTTTATCGCCAGGCGGGAGGGCGCGGTACAATGAGCAGTTCTTC
TRBJ2-1 | TRBV11-2 | . | TRBD2 | CASSLMSGGGDEQFF | TGTGCCAGCAGCCTTATGTCGGGAGGAGGGGATGAGCAGTTCTTC
TRBJ1-1 | TRBV5-8 | . | . | CASSLGSRFGAEAFF | TGTGCCAGCAGCTTGGGGTCCAGGTTCGGTGCTGAAGCTTTCTTT
TRBJ2-3 | TRBV18 | . | . | CASSNLPGDHTDTQYF | TGTGCCAGCTCAAATCTGCCCGGGGACCACACAGATACGCAGTATTTT
TRBJ1-1 | TRBV28 | . | . | CASSLGRVGTTEAFF | TGTGCCAGCAGTTTAGGCAGGGTAGGGACAACTGAAGCTTTCTTT
TRBJ1-1 | TRBV25-1 | . | . | CASCWGTEAFF | TGTGCCAGCTGTTGGGGCACTGAAGCTTTCTTT
TRBJ1-1 | TRBV19 | few | . | CASSIVGRRRTEAFF | TGTGCCAGTAGTATAGTGGGCAGGAGGAGGACTGAAGCTTTCTTT
TRBJ1-4 | TRBV7-3 | . | . | CASSLAGGEKLFF | TGTGCCAGCAGCTTAGCAGGAGGAGAAAAACTGTTTTTT
TRBJ2-1 | TRBV10-1 | . | TRBD2 | CASSEGTSGDNEQFF | TGCGCCAGCAGTGAGGGGACTAGCGGGGACAATGAGCAGTTCTTC
TRBJ2-7 | TRBV2 | . | TRBD1 | CASSSDRGRGEQYF | TGTGCCAGCAGTTCGGACAGGGGGCGAGGAGAGCAGTACTTC
TRBJ2-2 | TRBV28 | . | . | CASTLPRTGELFF | TGTGCCAGCACCCTCCCGCGCACCGGGGAGCTGTTTTTT
TRBJ2-7 | TRBV28 | . | . | CASSSTALSYEQYF | TGTGCCAGCAGTTCGACAGCTCTCTCCTACGAGCAGTACTTC